A selection of T cell receptor beta chains follows, all from one sample in a study of immune cell composition in non-small cell lung cancer. The method was immunoSEQ multiplex PCR; TCRdb's version includes in-frame clones alone and lacks a portion of them. The table has roughly 11,000 clones, roughly 60% seen once. The material sequenced was lung tumor tissue. The receptors were sampled from a human donor with non-small cell lung cancer. The CDR3 runs from the conserved cysteine through the conserved F or W. Fields, in order: V gene, clone size, J gene, D gene, CDR3 protein, CDR3 DNA. The D gene is left open where the match is weak. Size is stated for part of the rows, as once, few or many counts, or as a class when the clone is expanded.

>TRBV7-9|NA|TRBJ2-5|TRBD2
CASSSLAGGRAVKETQYF
TGTGCCAGCAGCTCCCTTGCTGGCGGGAGGGCCGTTAAAGAGACCCAGTACTTC
>TRBV10-3|medium-sized|TRBJ1-1|NA
CAIRDYSGNTEAFF
TGTGCCATCAGGGACTACTCGGGGAACACTGAAGCTTTCTTT
>TRBV4-2|NA|TRBJ1-1|NA
CASSQVHGNTEAFF
TGTGCCAGCAGCCAGGTACATGGGAACACTGAAGCTTTCTTT
>TRBV7-2|few|TRBJ2-7|TRBD1
CASSLVGQGARASYEQYF
TGTGCCAGCAGCTTAGTAGGTCAGGGGGCTCGGGCCTCCTACGAGCAGTACTTC
>TRBV28|NA|TRBJ2-2|TRBD2
CASSSGLAETNTGELFF
TGTGCCAGCAGCTCGGGACTAGCGGAGACGAACACCGGGGAGCTGTTTTTT
>TRBV4-3|NA|TRBJ1-1|TRBD1
CASSQDRQGGRTEAFF
TGCGCCAGCAGCCAAGACCGACAGGGCGGGAGGACTGAAGCTTTCTTT
>TRBV5-6|NA|TRBJ2-1|TRBD2
CASSLGLRGNEQFF
TGTGCCAGCAGCTTGGGGCTGCGGGGGAATGAGCAGTTCTTC
>TRBV7-2|NA|TRBJ2-7|TRBD2
CASSLRGLAGGRVFHEQYF
TGTGCCAGCAGCTTGAGGGGACTAGCGGGAGGGCGGGTCTTCCACGAGCAGTACTTC
>TRBV4-3|NA|TRBJ2-5|NA
CASSQEVEETQYF
TGCGCCAGCAGCCAAGAAGTAGAAGAGACCCAGTACTTC
>TRBV18|few|TRBJ2-1|TRBD2
CASSPRREDLTYNEQFF
TGTGCCAGCTCACCACGGCGGGAGGATTTAACCTACAATGAGCAGTTCTTC
>TRBV29-1|NA|TRBJ2-7|NA
CSVEGRGQTYEQYF
TGCAGCGTTGAAGGGAGGGGGCAGACGTACGAGCAGTACTTC
>TRBV11-2|NA|TRBJ2-7|TRBD2
CASSSTSGTGEQYF
TGTGCCAGCAGCTCGACTAGCGGGACGGGGGAGCAGTACTTC
>TRBV29-1|few|TRBJ2-3|TRBD2
CSVVFLPSGRVGFTDTQYF
TGCAGCGTTGTTTTTCTGCCTAGCGGGAGGGTGGGATTCACAGATACGCAGTATTTT
>TRBV7-9|NA|TRBJ1-4|NA
CASSLDRQGKLFF
TGTGCCAGCAGCTTAGATCGGCAGGGGAAACTGTTTTTT
>TRBV6-5|NA|TRBJ1-3|NA
CASSYSWRSSGNTIYF
TGTGCCAGCAGTTACTCGTGGCGGAGCTCTGGAAACACCATATATTTT
>TRBV27|NA|TRBJ2-7|NA
CASSFARTYEQYF
TGTGCCAGCAGTTTCGCTAGGACCTACGAGCAGTACTTC
>TRBV7-6|NA|TRBJ2-1|NA
CASSLEAGGRESSYNEQFF
TGTGCCAGCAGCTTAGAAGCCGGGGGGCGGGAGAGCTCCTACAATGAGCAGTTCTTC
>TRBV5-1|NA|TRBJ2-3|TRBD2
CASSLGVAGGPGDTQYF
TGCGCCAGCAGCTTGGGGGTAGCGGGAGGGCCAGGAGATACGCAGTATTTT
>TRBV5-5|medium-sized|TRBJ2-7|NA
CASRLGDTASYEQYF
TGTGCCAGCAGATTGGGGGACACCGCCTCCTACGAGCAGTACTTC
>TRBV5-4|NA|TRBJ2-5|TRBD2
CASSLVSLAGEVETQYF
TGTGCCAGCAGCTTGGTCTCACTAGCGGGAGAGGTAGAGACCCAGTACTTC
>TRBV28|NA|TRBJ1-3|NA
CASSPPGGTGNTIYF
TGTGCCAGCAGTCCCCCCGGGGGGACGGGAAACACCATATATTTT
>TRBV28|once|TRBJ2-3|NA
CASSAAGGPDTQYF
TGTGCCAGCAGTGCTGCCGGCGGTCCAGATACGCAGTATTTT